This T cell receptor beta chain was observed in a study of cytomegalovirus exposure and HLA in healthy donors (dated by TCRdb to the late 2010s). About the investigation overall: An earlier analysis of 587 of the donors reported around 280 Gb of sequence data and 100 million to 120 million unique TCR beta sequences obtained from some 170 million T cells. Besides the first cohort of under 700 subjects, a separate validation cohort made up of around 120 different subjects was used. Among roughly 400 genotyped donors of the cohort, an average of around 240,000 unique TCR beta nucleotide sequences were sequenced per donor, roughly 18% of them non-productive. Using immunosequencing, the study profiled T cell repertoires from 550 to 750 subjects and related those repertoires to cytomegalovirus serostatus. Class I and class II HLA loci were covered by the typing at four-digit resolution. Every discovery cohort repertoire had been produced on one sequencing platform. The number of donors typed differed by locus, with 629-630 for A, B, C, DRB1 and DQB1, roughly 550 for DQA1, under 610 for DPA1, and roughly 450 for DPB1. In an earlier analysis of 587 of the donors, high-throughput TCR beta sequencing was used to judge whether each TCR beta V gene segment behaved as functional or pseudogenic. Approximately 300 gigabases of sequencing data and tens of millions of unique TCR sequences made up an early release that covered 500 to 650 HLA-typed donors. Donor age, sex, ethnicity and CMV serostatus were compiled alongside the repertoire data. The genetic ancestry cluster associated with self-reported Caucasian donors included about four fifths of the roughly 410 genotyped donors. In a later analysis, previously published TCR beta repertoires from several hundred donors were re-analyzed and high-resolution HLA genotyping was added so that TCR occurrence patterns could be studied. The study was designed to test whether signatures of past pathogen exposure could be identified by cataloging public T cell receptors. The later analysis used no new phenotypic data to find candidate immune exposures, relying instead on TCR beta sequences and their occurrence across donors. A later genetic analysis used genome-wide SNP genotypes for about three fifths of the roughly 700 donors, treating that subset as a discovery cohort. Because of strong linkage in the cohort, a handful of DR-DQ haplotypes were treated as single units for association and clustering. To predict cytomegalovirus infection status, the study combined high-throughput TCR immunosequencing, statistical association of individual TCRs with disease status, and machine learning.

On this clone itself: What this receptor recognizes is not known. Base qualities were left out, and no much larger clone turns up one base away.

The library was produced with the immunoSEQ multiplex PCR assay. The multiplex PCR relied on a mix of 60 forward primers for TCR Vbeta segments and 13 reverse primers for TCR Jbeta segments. A multiplex PCR assay on genomic DNA amplified the CDR3 region of rearranged TCR beta genes. The Illumina HiSeq System was used to sequence the amplified TCR beta libraries as 87-base-pair reads. In the paper's pipeline: A later analysis counted some 80 million unique TCR beta chains across the 666 repertoires, and some 11 million of these chains were shared by at least two donors. Raw reads were error-corrected and collapsed into unique sequences by a nearest-neighbor algorithm in which closely related sequences were merged to remove PCR and sequencing errors. V, D and J gene segments were assigned by aligning CDR3 sequences to IMGT reference sequences. Each retained sequence needed at least a six-nucleotide match to both a V gene segment and a J gene segment. Rearrangements were called productive when the CDR3 lacked stop codons and stayed in frame with V and J; all others were non-productive. Following IMGT convention, CDR3 was defined as the stretch from the second conserved V-encoded cysteine up to the conserved J-encoded phenylalanine. In an earlier analysis of around 640 of the donors, sequences lacking an unambiguous match to a single V gene segment were excluded. An earlier analysis of a few hundred of the donors classified V segments as functional when productive rearrangements were above 56.7% and as segregating when the standard deviation between donors was above 5%. A statistical classification framework was built to diagnose cytomegalovirus status from the catalog of TCR beta chain sequences. V and J gene assignment, in a later analysis, came from comparing TCR nucleotide sequences with IMGT/GENE-DB human TR gene sequences. In a later analysis, CDR3 sequences and most-parsimonious VDJ recombination scenarios were assigned using the TCRdist pipeline. In a later analysis, every TCR beta chain was defined by the combination of its CDR3 amino acid sequence and its V-gene family, and reads without a unique V-gene family were dropped. As a way to deal with suspected cross-contamination and a sequencing artifact, a later analysis dropped over 550 nucleotide sequences that were highly shared and had low generation probability. A later analysis calculated a clonal expansion index for each public chain from normalized within-repertoire ranks of inferred template counts. In a later analysis, generation probabilities were computed using a VDJ recombination model fitted to out-of-frame rearrangements, and the results were checked against IGoR. In a later analysis, TCR-TCR, TCR-HLA and TCR-CMV co-occurrence was scored with hypergeometric tests, and a repertoire-size bias correction was applied to TCR pairs. False discovery rates were estimated in a later analysis by permuting HLA or CMV assignments 20 times. In a later analysis, co-occurring TCRs were grouped with DBSCAN, and TCRdist sequence similarity was added when clustering was performed within HLA-allele-positive subsets. Co-occurrence clustering excluded repertoires with fewer than 30,000 or more than 120,000 public chains, plus five with anomalous nucleotide sharing. What TCRdb holds here is the immuneACCESS table cut down to in-frame rearrangements. Part of the clones is not present; checked against another copy, under half of the missing clones reflect an unresolved V gene, and the others are unexplained. The V and J calls and clone size are taken from that table; D and trimming were inferred from the DNA. The sample table contains 150,000 to 250,000 clones; only one count was recorded for about four fifths of them. In total, the top ten clones hold 0.075% to 0.1% of the sample.

In total, just over 650 healthy bone marrow donors made up the cohort. All cohort members were sampled while nominally healthy, although unrecorded immune exposures were likely present. The donor was CMV seronegative and was included in the group of about 400 seronegative cohort members. Every donor gave a peripheral blood sample, and the peripheral blood mononuclear cells from that sample were used for TCR beta sequencing. Genomic DNA was extracted from the blood cell samples with the Qiagen DNeasy Blood Extraction Kit. V is trimmed back by 4 bases and J by 9 bases, and the junction contains 9 bases that no gene match accounts for. From the cysteine up to the phenylalanine, the CDR3 has a length of 14 residues. Here the CDR3 DNA is all that survives: 42 bases in frame from base 1. CDR1 LNHDA and CDR2 SQIVND were looked up in the germline V gene (reference sequence). Overall study results and their limits: A later analysis found that HLA-associated TCR beta chains were more clonally expanded and had lower generation probabilities than equally common non-associated chains. In this cohort, only TCR beta chains were sequenced, and detectable features were limited by the absence of alpha or paired-chain data. The study gave a list of around 170 TCR beta chains associated with cytomegalovirus. A further reported finding was that TCR beta sequences accurately predicted the HLA-A and HLA-B alleles for most subjects in the first cohort. In an earlier analysis of about 600 of the donors, most TCR beta V segments appeared in productive rearrangements about 87% or about 30% of the time, broadly matching IMGT annotations. CMV serostatus was the only immune exposure information available for the cohort. The authors suggested that the approach could potentially be extended to other disease states and immunological phenotypes. The classifier was reported to diagnose cytomegalovirus status with high specificity and sensitivity in both the original and validation cohorts. A group of highly shared sequence variants was considered likely to be a technical artifact of the sequencing pipeline. Specific HLA alleles were associated with 18,000 or so TCR beta sequences at a false discovery rate of 0.05 in a later analysis. According to a later analysis, most CMV-associated TCR beta chains appeared to be HLA-restricted, and the HLA associations seemed to be driven largely by CMV exposure. The presence/absence analyses assumed that sequencing depth was roughly uniform across donors, and that assumption may not be true. In vitro tests confirmed that a few of the cytomegalovirus-associated TCR beta chains recognize cytomegalovirus antigens. Most TCR sequences were seen in very few donors, while some public TCRs were found in many individuals. Linkage disequilibrium might explain the correlated functional status among segregating V segments, but an unknown experimental factor could not be ruled out. According to a later genetic analysis, donors in an Asian-associated ancestry cluster had fewer N-insertions in productive TCRs than the approximately 710-donor mean. In a later genetic analysis, a missense DCLRE1C variant was associated with V-gene and J-gene trimming of TCR beta chains, and the association was replicated in an independent cohort. Because HLA typing was unavailable for some donors at each locus, only the typed subset was used in association tests. Some IMGT-functional V segments, including TRBV6-2 and TRBV6-3, could not be told apart with the 87-base-pair reads, so those segments were excluded. Over 15 rarely observed V segments, including chromosome 9 orphons, were excluded from the earlier analysis of approximately 500 of the donors because counts were too low. According to a later analysis, parvovirus B19, influenza, CMV and Epstein-Barr virus appeared linked to several top co-occurrence clusters. In a later analysis, the rate of TCR association differed among HLA loci, with DRB1 alleles having the most associated TCRs and HLA-C alleles having the fewest. Strong co-occurrence of HLA alleles, especially DR and DQ, made assigning TCR associations to individual alleles difficult.

Sequencing was carried out using PBMCs. This sequence originates from a boy between 2 and 10 years old in good health and CMV-seronegative. This sequence uses TRBV19 and TRBJ1-1; 9 bases in between match TRBD1. The bases are TGTGCCAGTAGTAGGTCTGACAGGGGGTTGAAAGCTTTCTTT. It codes for CASSRSDRGLKAFF.